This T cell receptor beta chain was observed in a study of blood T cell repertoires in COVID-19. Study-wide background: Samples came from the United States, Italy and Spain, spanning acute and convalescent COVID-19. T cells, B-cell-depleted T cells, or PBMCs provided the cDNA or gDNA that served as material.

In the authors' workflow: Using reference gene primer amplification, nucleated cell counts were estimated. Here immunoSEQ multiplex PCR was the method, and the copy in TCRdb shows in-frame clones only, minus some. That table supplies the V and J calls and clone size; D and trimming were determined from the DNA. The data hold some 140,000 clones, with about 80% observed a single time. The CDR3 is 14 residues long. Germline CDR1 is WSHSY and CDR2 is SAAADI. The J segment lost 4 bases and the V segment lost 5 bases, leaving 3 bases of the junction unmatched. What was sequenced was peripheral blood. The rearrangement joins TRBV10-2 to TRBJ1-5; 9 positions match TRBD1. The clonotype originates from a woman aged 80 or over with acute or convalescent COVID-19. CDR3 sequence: CASSSGQGNQPQHF. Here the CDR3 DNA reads TGCGCCAGCAGTTCGGGACAGGGAAATCAGCCCCAGCATTTT.